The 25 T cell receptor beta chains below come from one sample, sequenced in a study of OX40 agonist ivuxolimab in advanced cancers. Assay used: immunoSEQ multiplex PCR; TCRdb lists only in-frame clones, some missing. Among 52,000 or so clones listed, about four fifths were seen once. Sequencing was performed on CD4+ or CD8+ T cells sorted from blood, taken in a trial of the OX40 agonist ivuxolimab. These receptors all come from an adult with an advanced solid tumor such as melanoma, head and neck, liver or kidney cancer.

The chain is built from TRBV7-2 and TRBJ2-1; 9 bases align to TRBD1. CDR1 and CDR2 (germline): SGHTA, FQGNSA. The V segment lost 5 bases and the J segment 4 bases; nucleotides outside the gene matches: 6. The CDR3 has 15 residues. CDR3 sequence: CASSTQGASYNEQFF. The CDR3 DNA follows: TGTGCCAGCAGCACACAGGGGGCGTCATACAATGAGCAGTTCTTC.

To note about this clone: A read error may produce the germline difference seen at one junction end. CDR3: CASSSPVPGSNNF. As DNA, the CDR3 is TGTGCCAGCAGTTCCCCCGTACCAGGGTCGAATAACTTC. This chain uses TRBV28 with TRBJ2-7; D is possibly TRBD1 (5 bases). CDR3 length: 13 amino acids. Looked up from germline, CDR1 is MDHEN and CDR2 is SYDVKM.

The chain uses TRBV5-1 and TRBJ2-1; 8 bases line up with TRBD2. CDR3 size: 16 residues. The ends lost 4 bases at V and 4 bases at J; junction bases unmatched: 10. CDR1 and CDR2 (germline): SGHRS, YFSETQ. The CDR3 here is CASSPDSGGEYNEQFF. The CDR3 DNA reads TGCGCCAGCAGCCCGGACTCCGGGGGGGAATACAATGAGCAGTTCTTC.

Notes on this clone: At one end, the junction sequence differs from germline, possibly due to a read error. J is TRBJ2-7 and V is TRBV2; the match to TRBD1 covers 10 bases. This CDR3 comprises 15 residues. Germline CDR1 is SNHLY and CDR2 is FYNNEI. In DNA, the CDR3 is TGTGCCAGCAGCGACGGCGGGACAGGGGTCATTTCTTCTGGCTTC. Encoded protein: CASSDGGTGVISSGF. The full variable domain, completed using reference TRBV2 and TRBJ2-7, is EPEVTQTPSHQVTQMGQEVILRCVPISNHLYFYWYRQILGQKVEFLVSFYNNEISEKSEIFDDQFSVERPDGSNFTLKIRSTKLEDSAMYFCASSDGGTGVISSGFGPGTRLTVT.

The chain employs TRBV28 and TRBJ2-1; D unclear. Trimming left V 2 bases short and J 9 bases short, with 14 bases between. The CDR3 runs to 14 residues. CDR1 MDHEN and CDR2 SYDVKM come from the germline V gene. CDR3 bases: TGTGCCAGCAGTTTAAGGCCAGATTCGATTGAGCAGTTCTTC. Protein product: CASSLRPDSIEQFF.

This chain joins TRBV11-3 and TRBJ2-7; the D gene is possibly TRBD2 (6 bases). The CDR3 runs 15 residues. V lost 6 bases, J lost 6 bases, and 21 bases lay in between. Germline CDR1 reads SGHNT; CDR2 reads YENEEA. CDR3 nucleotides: TGTGCCAGCAGTTCTGGACTATTAAGGGACGTCGAGCAGTACTTC. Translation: CASSSGLLRDVEQYF. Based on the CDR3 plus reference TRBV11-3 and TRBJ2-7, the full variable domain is EAGVVQSPRYKIIEKKQPVAFWCNPISGHNTLYWYLQNLGQGPELLIRYENEEAVDDSQLPKDRFSAERLKGVDSTLKIQPAELGDSAVYLCASSSGLLRDVEQYFGPGTRLTVT.

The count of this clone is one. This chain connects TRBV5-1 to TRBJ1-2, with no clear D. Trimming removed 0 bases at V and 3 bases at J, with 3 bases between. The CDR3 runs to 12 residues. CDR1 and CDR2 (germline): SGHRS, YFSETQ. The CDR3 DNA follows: TGCGCCAGCAGCTTGGAGGACTATGGCTACACCTTC. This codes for CASSLEDYGYTF.

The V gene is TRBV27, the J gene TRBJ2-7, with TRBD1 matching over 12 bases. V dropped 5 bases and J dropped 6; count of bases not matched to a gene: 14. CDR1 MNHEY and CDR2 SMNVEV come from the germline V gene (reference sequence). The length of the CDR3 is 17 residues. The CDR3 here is CASSTLSPGQGAGEQYF. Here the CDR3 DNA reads TGTGCCAGCAGTACCCTCTCACCGGGACAGGGGGCGGGCGAGCAGTACTTC.

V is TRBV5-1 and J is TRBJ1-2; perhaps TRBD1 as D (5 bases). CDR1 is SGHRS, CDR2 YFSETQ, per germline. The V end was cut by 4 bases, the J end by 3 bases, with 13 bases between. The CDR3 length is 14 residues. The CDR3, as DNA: TGCGCCAGCAGCGTGGGGGGTAGTGACTATGGCTACACCTTC. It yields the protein CASSVGGSDYGYTF. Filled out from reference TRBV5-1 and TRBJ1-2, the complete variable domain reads KAGVTQTPRYLIKTRGQQVTLSCSPISGHRSVSWYQQTPGQGLQFLFEYFSETQRNKGNFPGRFSGRQFSNSRSEMNVSTLELGDSALYLCASSVGGSDYGYTFGSGTRLTVV.

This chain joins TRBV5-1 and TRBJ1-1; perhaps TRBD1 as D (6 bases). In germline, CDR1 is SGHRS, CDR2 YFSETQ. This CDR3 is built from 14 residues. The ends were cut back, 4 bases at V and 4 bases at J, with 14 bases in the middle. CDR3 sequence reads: CASSPGRGSTEAFF. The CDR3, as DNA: TGCGCCAGCAGCCCTGGCAGGGGTAGCACTGAAGCTTTCTTT.

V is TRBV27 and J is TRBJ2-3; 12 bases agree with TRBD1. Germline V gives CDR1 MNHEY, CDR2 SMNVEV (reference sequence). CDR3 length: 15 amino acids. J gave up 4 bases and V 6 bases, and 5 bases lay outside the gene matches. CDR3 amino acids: CASSKRDRGPDTQYF. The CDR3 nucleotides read TGTGCCAGCAGCAAACGGGACAGGGGGCCAGATACGCAGTATTTT.

The CDR3 region is CASSPTSGGYEQYF. CDR3 DNA: TGTGCCAGCAGCCCCACTAGCGGGGGCTACGAGCAGTACTTC. The chain is built from TRBV6-5 and TRBJ2-7, with TRBD2 identical over 11 bases. With 6 bases clipped from V and 3 bases from J, the junction kept 4 bases outside the gene matches. The CDR3 is 14 amino acids. From germline, CDR1 is MNHEY and CDR2 SVGAGI.

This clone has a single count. Here the CDR3 reads CASSLRTVDNSPLHF. CDR3 bases: TGCGCCAGCAGCTTAAGGACAGTAGATAATTCACCCCTCCACTTT. V usage is TRBV5-1 and J usage is TRBJ1-6; weak D call: TRBD1 (6 bases). CDR3 size: 15 residues. Germline V lookup: CDR1 SGHRS, CDR2 YFSETQ. V was shortened by 2 bases and J by 5 bases, with 11 bases between the two germline ends.

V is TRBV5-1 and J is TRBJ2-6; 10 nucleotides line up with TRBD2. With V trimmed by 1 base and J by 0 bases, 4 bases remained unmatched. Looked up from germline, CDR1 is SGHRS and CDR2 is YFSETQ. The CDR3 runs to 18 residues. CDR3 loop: CASSLTSGISSGANVLTF. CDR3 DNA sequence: TGCGCCAGCAGCTTGACTAGCGGGATCTCCTCTGGGGCCAACGTCCTGACTTTC. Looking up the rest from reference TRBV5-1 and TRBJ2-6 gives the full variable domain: KAGVTQTPRYLIKTRGQQVTLSCSPISGHRSVSWYQQTPGQGLQFLFEYFSETQRNKGNFPGRFSGRQFSNSRSEMNVSTLELGDSALYLCASSLTSGISSGANVLTFGAGSRLTVL.

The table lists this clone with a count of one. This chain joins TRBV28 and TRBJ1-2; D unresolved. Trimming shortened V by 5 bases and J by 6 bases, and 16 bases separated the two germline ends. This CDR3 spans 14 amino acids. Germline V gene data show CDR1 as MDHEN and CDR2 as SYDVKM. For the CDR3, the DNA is TGTGCCAGCAGTCTCCTTTCCTTAGCGCATGGCTACACCTTC. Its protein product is CASSLLSLAHGYTF.

CDR3 sequence (DNA): TGTGCCAGCAGTACCCGACTAGCGCAGTACAATGAGCAGTTCTTC. Translating it yields CASSTRLAQYNEQFF. The chain couples TRBV7-3 to TRBJ2-1, with TRBD2 identical over 8 bases. The junction had 8 bases not matched to a gene; V was cut back by 6 bases and J by 4 bases. Looked up from germline, CDR1 is SGHTA and CDR2 is FQGTGA. CDR3 length: 15 amino acids.

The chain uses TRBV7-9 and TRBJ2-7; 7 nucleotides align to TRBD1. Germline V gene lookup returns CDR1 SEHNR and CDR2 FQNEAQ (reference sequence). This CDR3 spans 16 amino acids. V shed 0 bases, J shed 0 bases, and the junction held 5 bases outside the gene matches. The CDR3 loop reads CASSLAGGLSSYEQYF. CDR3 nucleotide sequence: TGTGCCAGCAGCTTAGCAGGGGGCCTTAGCTCCTACGAGCAGTACTTC.

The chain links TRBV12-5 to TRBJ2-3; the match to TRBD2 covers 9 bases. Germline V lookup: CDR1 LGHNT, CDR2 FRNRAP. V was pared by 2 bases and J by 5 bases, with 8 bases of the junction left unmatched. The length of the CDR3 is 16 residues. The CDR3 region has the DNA TGTGCTAGTGGTTTGCCCTTAGCGGGAGTGGGAGATACGCAGTATTTT. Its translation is CASGLPLAGVGDTQYF.

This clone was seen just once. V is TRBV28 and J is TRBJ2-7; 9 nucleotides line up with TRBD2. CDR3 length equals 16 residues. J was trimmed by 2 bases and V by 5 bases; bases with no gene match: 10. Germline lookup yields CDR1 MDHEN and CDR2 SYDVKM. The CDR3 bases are TGTGCCAGCAGTGCCGCCCTAGCGGGATTAACCTACGAGCAGTACTTC. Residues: CASSAALAGLTYEQYF. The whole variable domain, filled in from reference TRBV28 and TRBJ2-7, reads DVKVTQSSRYLVKRTGEKVFLECVQDMDHENMFWYRQDPGLGLRLIYFSYDVKMKEKGDIPEGYSVSREKKERFSLILESASTNQTSMYLCASSAALAGLTYEQYFGPGTRLTVT.

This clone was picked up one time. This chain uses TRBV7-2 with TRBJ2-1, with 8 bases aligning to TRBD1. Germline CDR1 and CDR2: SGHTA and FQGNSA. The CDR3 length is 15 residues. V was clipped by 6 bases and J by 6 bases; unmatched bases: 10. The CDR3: CASRYRTGSPNEQFF. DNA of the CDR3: TGTGCCAGCAGATATAGGACAGGGTCCCCCAATGAGCAGTTCTTC.

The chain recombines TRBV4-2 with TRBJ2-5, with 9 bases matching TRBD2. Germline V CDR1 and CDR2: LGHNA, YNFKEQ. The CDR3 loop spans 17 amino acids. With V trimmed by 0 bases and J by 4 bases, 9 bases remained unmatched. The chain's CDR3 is CASSQEVAGVVGETQYF. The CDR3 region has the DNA TGTGCCAGCAGCCAAGAGGTAGCGGGAGTCGTCGGAGAGACCCAGTACTTC.

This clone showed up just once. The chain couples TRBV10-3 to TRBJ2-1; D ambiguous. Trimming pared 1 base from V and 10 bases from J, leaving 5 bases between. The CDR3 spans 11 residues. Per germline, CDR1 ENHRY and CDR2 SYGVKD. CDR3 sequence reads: CAISELQEQFF. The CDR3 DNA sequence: TGTGCCATCAGTGAGTTGCAAGAGCAGTTCTTC.

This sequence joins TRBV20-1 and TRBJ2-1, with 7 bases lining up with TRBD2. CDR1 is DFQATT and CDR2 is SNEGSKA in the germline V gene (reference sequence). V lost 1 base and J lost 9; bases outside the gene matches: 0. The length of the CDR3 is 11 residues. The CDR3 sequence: CSARAGGEQFF. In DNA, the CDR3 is TGCAGTGCTAGAGCGGGGGGTGAGCAGTTCTTC.

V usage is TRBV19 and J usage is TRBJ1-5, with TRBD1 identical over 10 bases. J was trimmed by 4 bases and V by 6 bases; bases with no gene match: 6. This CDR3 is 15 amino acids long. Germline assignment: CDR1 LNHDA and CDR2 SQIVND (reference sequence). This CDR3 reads CASRLEGQGNQPQHF. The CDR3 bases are TGTGCCAGTAGACTAGAGGGACAGGGGAATCAGCCCCAGCATTTT.

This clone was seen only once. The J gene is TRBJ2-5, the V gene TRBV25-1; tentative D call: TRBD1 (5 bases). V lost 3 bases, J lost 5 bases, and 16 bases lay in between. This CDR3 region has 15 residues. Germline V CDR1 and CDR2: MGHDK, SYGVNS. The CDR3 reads CASSDPRASIETQYF. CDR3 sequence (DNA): TGTGCCAGCAGTGATCCCAGGGCTAGTATTGAGACCCAGTACTTC.